The 29 T cell receptor beta chains given below trace back to one sample, sequenced in a study of blood T cell repertoires in COVID-19 (TCRdb year 2020). The library was built by means of the immunoSEQ multiplex PCR assay. This immuneACCESS table, as held by TCRdb, lists in-frame sequences with V and J called but not all clones. Of the missing ones, under half trace to an unresolved V gene in checked studies; the others have no known cause. The sample table lists under 200,000 clones, around 84% of them with a count of one. Less than 10% of the sample is taken by the ten largest. Material: peripheral blood. All receptors derive from a woman aged 55-70 years with COVID-19, enrolled during active disease.

The rearrangement joins TRBV5-6 to TRBJ1-1, with D maybe TRBD1 (5 bases). Trimming took off 1 base at V and 0 bases at J, with 7 bases between the two ends. The germline V gene has CDR1 SGHDT and CDR2 YYEEEE. CDR3 length: 14 residues. Here the CDR3 reads CASSLRTLNTEAFF. In DNA form, the CDR3 reads TGTGCCAGCAGCTTGAGGACATTGAACACTGAAGCTTTCTTT. The complete variable domain, with remaining parts taken from reference TRBV5-6 and TRBJ1-1, reads DAGVTQSPTHLIKTRGQQVTLRCSPKSGHDTVSWYQQALGQGPQFIFQYYEEEERQRGNFPDRFSGHQFPNYSSELNVNALLLGDSALYLCASSLRTLNTEAFFGQGTRLTVV.

The CDR3, as DNA: TGTGCCTGGGCCGGGACAGGGGGAGAAAAACTGTTTTTT. Its protein product is CAWAGTGGEKLFF. The chain carries TRBV30 and TRBJ1-4; TRBD1 matches at 11 bases. This CDR3 comprises 13 residues. Losses at the gene ends were 5 bases for V and 8 bases for J; bases not matched to a gene: 4. From germline, CDR1 is GTSNPN and CDR2 SVGIG (reference sequence).

The V call is TRBV12-3 or TRBV12-4, the J call TRBJ1-1; no clear D. Trimming pared 3 bases from V and 4 bases from J, leaving 9 bases between. The length of the CDR3 is 13 residues. CDR3 nucleotides: TGTGCCAGCAGTTTCGTGGAGATCACTGAAGCTTTCTTT. The encoded protein is CASSFVEITEAFF.

The rearrangement joins TRBV7-9 to TRBJ2-7; a weak D match, TRBD2 (6 bases). This CDR3 has 17 residues. Trimming took off 3 bases at V and 2 bases at J, with 20 bases between the two ends. CDR1 is SEHNR and CDR2 is FQNEAQ in the germline V gene (reference sequence). CDR3 sequence (DNA): TGTGCCAGCAGCTTTTTTCAAGCGGGCCCCGTTCCCTACGAGCAGTACTTC. Its translation: CASSFFQAGPVPYEQYF.

The V gene is TRBV10-3, the J gene TRBJ1-1, with D tentatively TRBD1 (6 bases). Germline lookup yields CDR1 ENHRY and CDR2 SYGVKD. V was pared by 5 bases and J by 3 bases, with 13 bases between. CDR3 length: 14 amino acids. DNA of the CDR3: TGTGCCATCAGTCGACAGGCTTCGGACACTGAAGCTTTCTTT. Translated: CAISRQASDTEAFF.

This CDR3 reads CASSKDRGWSDTQYF. The CDR3 nucleotides are TGTGCCAGCAGCAAGGACAGGGGGTGGTCAGATACGCAGTATTTT. The genes are TRBV7-3 and TRBJ2-3; 10 bases align to TRBD1. The V segment lost 5 bases and the J segment 4 bases; nucleotides outside the gene matches: 6. The CDR3 sequence is 15 residues long. CDR1 SGHTA and CDR2 FQGTGA come from the germline V gene.

The rearrangement joins TRBV5-1 to TRBJ1-1, with TRBD1 as a possible D gene (6 bases). V dropped 5 bases and J dropped 4 bases, with 15 bases sitting between them. This CDR3 spans 14 amino acids. Per the germline V gene, CDR1 is SGHRS and CDR2 is YFSETQ. The CDR3 region is CASRLETGSTEAFF. In DNA, the CDR3 is TGCGCCAGCAGACTCGAAACAGGGTCCACTGAAGCTTTCTTT.

The V gene is TRBV11-3, the J gene TRBJ2-5, with 8 bases lining up with TRBD1. Germline assignment: CDR1 SGHNT and CDR2 YENEEA. With V trimmed by 4 bases and J by 4 bases, 8 bases remained unmatched. The CDR3 contains 15 residues. The CDR3 here is CASSSGQGTIETQYF. CDR3 DNA: TGTGCCAGCAGCTCCGGACAGGGAACGATAGAGACCCAGTACTTC.

In its sample, this clone was seen once. This chain connects TRBV5-6 to TRBJ1-5; TRBD1 matches at 10 bases. With V trimmed by 2 bases and J by 2 bases, 4 bases remained unmatched. There are 16 residues in the CDR3. CDR1 is SGHDT and CDR2 is YYEEEE in the germline V gene. CDR3 coding DNA: TGTGCCAGCAGCTTACTCGGGACAGGGGGCAATCAGCCCCAGCATTTT. The encoded protein is CASSLLGTGGNQPQHF.

In this sample, this clone turned up a few times. V usage is TRBV6-5 and J usage is TRBJ1-4; D gene uncertain. This CDR3 region has 14 residues. Germline assignment: CDR1 MNHEY and CDR2 SVGAGI. V shed 8 bases and J shed 4 bases, with 14 bases lying between them. Here the CDR3 reads CASGRRSFNEKLFF. The CDR3 region has the DNA TGTGCCAGCGGAAGGCGGTCTTTTAATGAAAAACTGTTTTTT.

This clone was detected once. The CDR3 coding sequence is TGTGCCATCAGTGAGGCGGCAGCCGTGGAAGCTTTCTTT. This sequence encodes CAISEAAAVEAFF. The V and J genes are TRBV10-3 and TRBJ1-1, with D unclear. Trimming took 2 bases from V and 8 from J, leaving 12 bases between them. Germline loops: CDR1 ENHRY, CDR2 SYGVKD. This CDR3 spans 13 amino acids.

The gene calls are TRBV6-4 and TRBJ2-2, with 7 bases that match TRBD1. The CDR3 contains 16 residues. The germline gives CDR1 MRHNA, CDR2 SNTAGT. Trimming removed 5 bases from V and 3 bases from J; junction bases left unmatched: 9. CDR3 coding DNA: TGTGCCAGCAGTCGCGACAGGGTTGGGGACACCGGGGAGCTGTTTTTT. It is translated as CASSRDRVGDTGELFF.

The V call is TRBV7-8, the J call TRBJ2-3, with 7 bases matching TRBD1. CDR3 size: 16 residues. CDR1 is SGHVS and CDR2 is FQNEAQ in the germline V gene. V trimming: 1 base; J trimming: 4 bases; junction bases outside the gene matches: 8. The CDR3 DNA is TGTGCCAGCAGCTTAGGACGGACAGGTGGGGCAGATACGCAGTATTTT. Protein: CASSLGRTGGADTQYF.

The V call is TRBV30, the J call TRBJ1-5; tentatively, D is TRBD1 (6 bases). Germline values: CDR1 GTSNPN, CDR2 SVGIG (reference sequence). Deletions cut 1 base from V and 4 bases from J, with 8 bases between. This CDR3 has 13 amino acids. The CDR3 region has the DNA TGTGCCTGGAGTGCACAGGGAAATCAGCCCCAGCATTTT. Encoded protein: CAWSAQGNQPQHF.

CDR3 loop: CASSLIAEHTDTQYF. In DNA, the CDR3 is TGTGCCAGCTCACTGATAGCGGAACACACAGATACGCAGTATTTT. The J gene is TRBJ2-3, the V gene TRBV18; D perhaps matches TRBD2 (6 bases). The V gene lost 4 bases and the J gene lost 2 bases, with 13 bases spanning the gap. The CDR3 covers 15 residues. Germline CDR1 is KGHSH and CDR2 is LQKENI.

The chain couples TRBV5-1 to TRBJ2-5; the match to TRBD2 covers 10 bases. CDR1 SGHRS and CDR2 YFSETQ come from the germline V gene. CDR3 length: 15 residues. The ends lost 4 bases at V and 2 bases at J; junction bases unmatched: 5. The CDR3 bases are TGCGCCAGCAGCCCACTAGCGGGGAGTCAAGAGACCCAGTACTTC. This sequence encodes CASSPLAGSQETQYF. Supplemented by reference TRBV5-1 and TRBJ2-5, the full variable domain reads KAGVTQTPRYLIKTRGQQVTLSCSPISGHRSVSWYQQTPGQGLQFLFEYFSETQRNKGNFPGRFSGRQFSNSRSEMNVSTLELGDSALYLCASSPLAGSQETQYFGPGTRLLVL.

The chain is built from TRBV6-5 and TRBJ2-1; the match to TRBD1 covers 8 bases. Germline V lookup: CDR1 MNHEY, CDR2 SVGAGI. The CDR3 extends over 14 amino acids. V shed 4 bases, J shed 4 bases, and the junction held 3 bases outside the gene matches. The CDR3 reads CASSSGGGYNEQFF. DNA of the CDR3: TGTGCCAGCAGTTCAGGGGGCGGGTACAATGAGCAGTTCTTC.

This clone appeared once. V usage is TRBV19 and J usage is TRBJ1-5; unclear D gene. In germline, CDR1 is LNHDA, CDR2 SQIVND (reference sequence). This CDR3 contains 18 residues. The V end lost 5 bases, the J end lost 1 base, and 21 bases lay between the germline ends. The CDR3 DNA reads TGTGCCAGTAGTTTTCGGGAGGTAAGCAGAAGAAGCAATCAGCCCCAGCATTTT. Encoded protein: CASSFREVSRRSNQPQHF.

This chain uses TRBV14 with TRBJ2-3; D uncertain. This CDR3 contains 18 residues. Germline V gene lookup returns CDR1 SGHDN and CDR2 FVKESK. With 2 bases removed from V and 4 bases from J, the gap between germline ends came to 22 bases. The CDR3 DNA follows: TGTGCCAGCAGCCAATCCGTGCTGGGCATCAACGCACCAGATACGCAGTATTTT. Its protein is CASSQSVLGINAPDTQYF.

The CDR3 nucleotides read TGTGCCAGCAGCCAGATCCGGGTTTCGAACACTGAAGCTTTCTTT. Protein product: CASSQIRVSNTEAFF. V usage is TRBV3-1 (or the pseudogene TRBV3-2) and J usage is TRBJ1-1; D ambiguous. V lost 3 bases to trimming and J lost 1 base, with 12 bases between them. This CDR3 has 15 residues. Germline CDR1 and CDR2: LGHDT and YNNKEL (reference sequence).

The chain combines TRBV7-6 with TRBJ2-7; D is perhaps TRBD1 (6 bases). V dropped 2 bases and J dropped 1 base, with 18 bases sitting between them. The CDR3 runs to 17 residues. Germline V CDR1 and CDR2: SGHVS, FNYEAQ. CDR3 bases: TGTGCCAGCAGCTTATCGGGGACATATGGACCTTCCTACGAGCAGTACTTC. Translation gives CASSLSGTYGPSYEQYF.

J is TRBJ1-5 and V is TRBV18, with D unresolved. The CDR3 totals 16 residues. Germline loops: CDR1 KGHSH, CDR2 LQKENI. V lost 6 bases, J lost 5 bases, and 20 bases lay in between. CDR3 residues: CASSPRGGVRDQPQHF. CDR3 sequence (DNA): TGTGCCAGCTCGCCCAGAGGCGGAGTGAGGGATCAGCCCCAGCATTTT.

The J gene is TRBJ2-4, the V gene TRBV24-1; 9 positions match TRBD1. There are 17 residues in the CDR3. Germline V CDR1 and CDR2: KGHDR, SFDVKD. V lost 4 bases and J lost 0; bases outside the gene matches: 6. CDR3 amino acids: CATSDPRQGGAKNIQYF. The CDR3 nucleotides read TGTGCCACCAGTGACCCCAGACAGGGGGGAGCCAAAAACATTCAGTACTTC.

There are a few counts of this clone. The V and J genes are TRBV19 and TRBJ2-7; 9 bases are a match to TRBD1. The CDR3 sequence is 13 residues long. Germline V gene data show CDR1 as LNHDA and CDR2 as SQIVND (reference sequence). Trimming removed 5 bases from V and 5 bases from J; junction bases left unmatched: 4. In DNA form, the CDR3 reads TGTGCCAGTAGTGTGAGGACAGGGGACGAGCAGTACGTC. This encodes CASSVRTGDEQYV.

The J gene is TRBJ1-5, the V gene TRBV19; a possible D gene is TRBD1 (5 bases). V was pared by 8 bases and J by 6 bases, with 17 bases between. The CDR3 is 14 residues long. The germline gives CDR1 LNHDA, CDR2 SQIVND (reference sequence). The CDR3 loop reads CASGNSGGVQPQHF. The CDR3 bases are TGTGCCAGTGGCAACTCGGGGGGGGTTCAGCCCCAGCATTTT.

The chain joins TRBV7-9 to TRBJ1-1; D possibly corresponds to TRBD1 (5 bases). Germline V CDR1 and CDR2: SEHNR, FQNEAQ (reference sequence). V lost 1 base and J lost 4, with 13 bases in between. CDR3 length: 15 amino acids. The CDR3 DNA sequence: TGTGCCAGCAGCTTAGGGGGCCCCCTTGGCACTGAAGCTTTCTTT. Its protein product is CASSLGGPLGTEAFF.

The genes are TRBV7-7 and TRBJ2-5; 11 bases line up with TRBD2. CDR1 is SSHAT, CDR2 FNYEAQ, per germline (reference sequence). V was clipped by 3 bases and J by 4 bases; unmatched bases: 1. The CDR3 extends over 14 amino acids. CDR3 sequence: CASSLGTSGETQYF. CDR3 nucleotide sequence: TGTGCCAGCAGCTTGGGGACTAGCGGAGAGACCCAGTACTTC.

The gene calls are TRBV7-3 and TRBJ2-1; 11 bases are shared with TRBD2. This CDR3 comprises 17 residues. V dropped 2 bases and J dropped 7; count of bases not matched to a gene: 10. CDR1 is SGHTA, CDR2 FQGTGA, per germline. The CDR3: CASSLFPSGRIGNEQFF. The CDR3 nucleotides read TGTGCCAGCAGCTTATTTCCTAGCGGGAGGATAGGGAATGAGCAGTTCTTC.

The chain uses TRBV5-5 and TRBJ2-1; 7 positions match TRBD1. Germline CDR1 reads SGHKS; CDR2 reads YYEKEE (reference sequence). This CDR3 region has 15 residues. Germline trimming cut 6 bases from V and 7 bases from J; bases unmatched to any gene: 13. CDR3 in DNA: TGTGCCAGCACCCGACAGGGACCTATTACGAATGAGCAGTTCTTC. It yields the protein CASTRQGPITNEQFF.